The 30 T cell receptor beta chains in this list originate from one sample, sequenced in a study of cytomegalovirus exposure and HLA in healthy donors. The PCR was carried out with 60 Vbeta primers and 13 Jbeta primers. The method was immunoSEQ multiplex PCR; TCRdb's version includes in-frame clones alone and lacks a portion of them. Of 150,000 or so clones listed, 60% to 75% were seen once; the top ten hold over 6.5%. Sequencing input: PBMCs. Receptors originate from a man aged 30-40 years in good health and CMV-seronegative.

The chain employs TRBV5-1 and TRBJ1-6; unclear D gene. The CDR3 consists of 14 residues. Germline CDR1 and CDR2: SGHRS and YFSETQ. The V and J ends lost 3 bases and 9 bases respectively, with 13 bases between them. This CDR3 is CASSSRDRGSPLHF. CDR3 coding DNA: TGCGCCAGCAGCTCCCGAGACCGGGGTTCACCCCTCCACTTT. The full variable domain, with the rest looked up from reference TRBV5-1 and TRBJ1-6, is KAGVTQTPRYLIKTRGQQVTLSCSPISGHRSVSWYQQTPGQGLQFLFEYFSETQRNKGNFPGRFSGRQFSNSRSEMNVSTLELGDSALYLCASSSRDRGSPLHFGNGTRLTVT.

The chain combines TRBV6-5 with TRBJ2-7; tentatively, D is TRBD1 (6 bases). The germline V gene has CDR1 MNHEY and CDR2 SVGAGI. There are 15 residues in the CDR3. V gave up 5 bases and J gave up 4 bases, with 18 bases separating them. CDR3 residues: CASSPYRTATYEQYF. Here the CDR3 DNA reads TGTGCCAGCAGTCCCTACAGGACAGCAACTTACGAGCAGTACTTC.

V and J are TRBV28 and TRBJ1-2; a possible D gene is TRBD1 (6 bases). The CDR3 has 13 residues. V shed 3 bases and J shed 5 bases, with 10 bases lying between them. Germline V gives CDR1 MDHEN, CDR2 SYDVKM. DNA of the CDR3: TGTGCCAGCAGTTTGGTGGGGGCGTATGGCTACACCTTC. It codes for CASSLVGAYGYTF.

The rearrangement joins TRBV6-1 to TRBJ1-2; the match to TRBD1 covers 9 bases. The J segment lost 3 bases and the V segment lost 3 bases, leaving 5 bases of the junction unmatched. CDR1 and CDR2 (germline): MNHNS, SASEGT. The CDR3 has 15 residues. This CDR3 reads CASSDIGQGYYGYTF. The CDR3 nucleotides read TGTGCCAGCAGTGATATTGGACAGGGGTACTATGGCTACACCTTC.

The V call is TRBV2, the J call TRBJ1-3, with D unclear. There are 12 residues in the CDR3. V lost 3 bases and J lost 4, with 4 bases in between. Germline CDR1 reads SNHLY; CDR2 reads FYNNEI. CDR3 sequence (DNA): TGTGCCAGCAGTGACCTGGGAAACACCATATATTTT. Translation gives CASSDLGNTIYF.

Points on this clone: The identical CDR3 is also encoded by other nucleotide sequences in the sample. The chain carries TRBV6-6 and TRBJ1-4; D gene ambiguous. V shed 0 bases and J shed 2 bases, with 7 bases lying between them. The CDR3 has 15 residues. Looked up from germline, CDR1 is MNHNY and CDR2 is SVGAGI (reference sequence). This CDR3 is CASSYSGGTNEKLFF. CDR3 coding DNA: TGTGCCAGCAGTTACTCGGGAGGGACTAATGAAAAACTGTTTTTT.

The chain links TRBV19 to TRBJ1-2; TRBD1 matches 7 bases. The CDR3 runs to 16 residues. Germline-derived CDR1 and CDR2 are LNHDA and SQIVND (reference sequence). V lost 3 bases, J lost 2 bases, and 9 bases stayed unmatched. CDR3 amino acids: CASSILLIGGNYGYTF. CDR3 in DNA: TGTGCCAGTAGTATCCTACTTATAGGGGGCAACTATGGCTACACCTTC.

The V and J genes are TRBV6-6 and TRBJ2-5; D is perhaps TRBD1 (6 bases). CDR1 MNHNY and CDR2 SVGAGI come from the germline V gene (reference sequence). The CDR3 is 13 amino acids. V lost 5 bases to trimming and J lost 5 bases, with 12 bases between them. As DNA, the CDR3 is TGTGCCAGCAGTCTACAGGGCGGGGAGACCCAGTACTTC. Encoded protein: CASSLQGGETQYF.

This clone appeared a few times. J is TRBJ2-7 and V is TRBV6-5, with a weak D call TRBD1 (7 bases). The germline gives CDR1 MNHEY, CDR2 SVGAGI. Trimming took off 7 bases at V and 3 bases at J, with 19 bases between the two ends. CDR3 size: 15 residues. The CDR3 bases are TGTGCCAGCACCAGGGAGTCCAGGGGGGTCTACGAGCAGTACTTC. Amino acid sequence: CASTRESRGVYEQYF.

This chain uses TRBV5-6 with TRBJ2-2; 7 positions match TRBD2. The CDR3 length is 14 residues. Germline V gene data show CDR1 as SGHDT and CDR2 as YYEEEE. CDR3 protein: CASLGRETTGELFF. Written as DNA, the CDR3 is TGTGCTAGCTTGGGGAGGGAGACCACCGGGGAGCTGTTTTTT.

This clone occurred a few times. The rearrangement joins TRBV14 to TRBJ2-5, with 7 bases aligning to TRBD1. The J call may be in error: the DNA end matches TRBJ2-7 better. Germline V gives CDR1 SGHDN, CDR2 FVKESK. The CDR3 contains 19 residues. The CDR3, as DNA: TGTGCCAGCAGCCCCAGGGACCTCAGCGCTGGGACAGCTTACTACGAGCAGTACTTC. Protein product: CASSPRDLSAGTAYYEQYF.

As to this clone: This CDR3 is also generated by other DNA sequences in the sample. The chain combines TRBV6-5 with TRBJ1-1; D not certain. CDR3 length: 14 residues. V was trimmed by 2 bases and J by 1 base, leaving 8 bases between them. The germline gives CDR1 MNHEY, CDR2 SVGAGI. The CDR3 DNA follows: TGTGCCAGCAGTTACGAGGGTGGGAACACTGAAGCTTTCTTT. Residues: CASSYEGGNTEAFF.

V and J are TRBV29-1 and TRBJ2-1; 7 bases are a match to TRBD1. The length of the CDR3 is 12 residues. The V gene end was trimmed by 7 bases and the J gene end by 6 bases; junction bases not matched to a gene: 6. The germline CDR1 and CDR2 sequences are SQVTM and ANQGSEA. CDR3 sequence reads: CSAGDSPNEQFF. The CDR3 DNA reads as TGCAGCGCTGGGGACAGCCCCAATGAGCAGTTCTTC.

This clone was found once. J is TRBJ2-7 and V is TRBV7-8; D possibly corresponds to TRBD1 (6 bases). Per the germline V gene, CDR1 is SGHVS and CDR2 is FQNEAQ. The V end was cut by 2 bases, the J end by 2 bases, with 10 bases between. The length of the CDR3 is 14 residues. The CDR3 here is CASSLLDRTYEQYF. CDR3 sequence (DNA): TGTGCCAGCAGCTTATTGGACAGAACCTACGAGCAGTACTTC.

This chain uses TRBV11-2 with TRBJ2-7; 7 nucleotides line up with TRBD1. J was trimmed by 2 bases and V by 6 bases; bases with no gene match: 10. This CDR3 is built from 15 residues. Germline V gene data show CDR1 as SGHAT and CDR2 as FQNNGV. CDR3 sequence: CASRHPGTAAYEQYF. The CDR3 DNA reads TGTGCCAGCAGACATCCCGGGACAGCCGCCTACGAGCAGTACTTC.

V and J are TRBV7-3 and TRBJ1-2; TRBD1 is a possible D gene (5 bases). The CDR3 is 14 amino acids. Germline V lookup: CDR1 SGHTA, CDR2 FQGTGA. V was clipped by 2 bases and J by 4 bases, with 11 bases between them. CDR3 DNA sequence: TGTGCCAGCAGCTTAGGCCCGGGGGGCTATGGCTACACCTTC. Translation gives CASSLGPGGYGYTF.

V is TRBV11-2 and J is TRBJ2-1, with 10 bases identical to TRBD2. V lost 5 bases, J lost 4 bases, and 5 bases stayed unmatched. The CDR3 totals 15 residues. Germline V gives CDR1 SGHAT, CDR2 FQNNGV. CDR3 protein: CASSPFSGRYNEQFF. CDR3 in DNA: TGTGCCAGCAGCCCGTTTAGCGGGAGGTACAATGAGCAGTTCTTC.

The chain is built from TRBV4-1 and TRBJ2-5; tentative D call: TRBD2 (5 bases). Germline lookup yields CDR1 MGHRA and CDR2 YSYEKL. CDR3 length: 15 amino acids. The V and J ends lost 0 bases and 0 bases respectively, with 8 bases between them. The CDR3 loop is CASSQETTYQETQYF. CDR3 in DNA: TGCGCCAGCAGCCAAGAGACTACCTACCAAGAGACCCAGTACTTC.

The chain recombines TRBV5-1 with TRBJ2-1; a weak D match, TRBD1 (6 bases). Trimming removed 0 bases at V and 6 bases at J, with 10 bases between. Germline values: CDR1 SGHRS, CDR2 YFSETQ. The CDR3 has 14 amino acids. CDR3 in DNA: TGCGCCAGCAGCTTGGACAGGGTGGCCAATGAGCAGTTCTTC. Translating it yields CASSLDRVANEQFF.

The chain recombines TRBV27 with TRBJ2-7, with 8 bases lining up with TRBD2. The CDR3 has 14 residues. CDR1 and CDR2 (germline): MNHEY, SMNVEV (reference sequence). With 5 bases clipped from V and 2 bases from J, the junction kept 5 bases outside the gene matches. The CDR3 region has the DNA TGTGCCAGCAGTAACGGGGGGGCCACCTACGAGCAGTACTTC. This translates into CASSNGGATYEQYF.

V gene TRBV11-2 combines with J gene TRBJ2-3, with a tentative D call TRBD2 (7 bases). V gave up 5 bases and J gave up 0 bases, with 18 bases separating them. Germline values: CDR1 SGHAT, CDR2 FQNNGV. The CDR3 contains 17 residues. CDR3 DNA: TGTGCCAGCAGCCCGGGGGACGGGGGGCCTAGCACAGATACGCAGTATTTT. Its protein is CASSPGDGGPSTDTQYF.

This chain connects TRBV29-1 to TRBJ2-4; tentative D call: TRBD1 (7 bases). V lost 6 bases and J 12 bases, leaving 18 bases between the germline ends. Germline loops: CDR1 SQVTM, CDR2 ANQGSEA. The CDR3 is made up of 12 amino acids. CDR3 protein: CSVQQGEDSQYF. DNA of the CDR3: TGCAGCGTGCAGCAGGGGGAGGACAGTCAGTACTTC.

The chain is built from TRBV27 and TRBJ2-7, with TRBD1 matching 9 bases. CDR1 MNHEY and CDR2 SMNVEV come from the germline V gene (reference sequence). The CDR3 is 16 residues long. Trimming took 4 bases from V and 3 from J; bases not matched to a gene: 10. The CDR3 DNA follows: TGTGCCAGCAGTTACGGGACAGGGTCGGAACTCTACGAGCAGTACTTC. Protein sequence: CASSYGTGSELYEQYF.

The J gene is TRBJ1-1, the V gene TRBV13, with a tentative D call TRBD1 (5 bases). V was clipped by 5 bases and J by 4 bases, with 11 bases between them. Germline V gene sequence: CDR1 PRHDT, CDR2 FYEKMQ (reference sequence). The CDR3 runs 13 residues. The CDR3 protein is CASSRGTATEAFF. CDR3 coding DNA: TGTGCCAGCAGCCGCGGGACGGCCACTGAAGCTTTCTTT.

The CDR3 reads CASSPTGTNQPQHF. Here the CDR3 DNA reads TGTGCCAGCTCACCGACAGGCACCAATCAGCCCCAGCATTTT. The V call is TRBV18, the J call TRBJ1-5; D is possibly TRBD1 (6 bases). There are 14 residues in the CDR3. V lost 3 bases and J 3 bases, leaving 9 bases between the germline ends. The germline V gene encodes CDR1 KGHSH and CDR2 LQKENI.

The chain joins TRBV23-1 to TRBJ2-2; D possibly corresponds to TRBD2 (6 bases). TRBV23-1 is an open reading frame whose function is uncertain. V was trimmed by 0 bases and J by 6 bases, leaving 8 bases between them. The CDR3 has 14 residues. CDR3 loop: CASSQSEGSGELFF. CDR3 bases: TGCGCCAGCAGTCAATCGGAGGGGTCCGGGGAGCTGTTTTTT.

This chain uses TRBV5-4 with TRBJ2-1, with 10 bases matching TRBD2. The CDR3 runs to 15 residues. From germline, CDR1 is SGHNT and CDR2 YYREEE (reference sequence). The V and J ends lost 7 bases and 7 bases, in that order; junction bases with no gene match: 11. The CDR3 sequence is CASGMVASGRNEQFF. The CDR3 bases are TGTGCCAGCGGAATGGTGGCTAGCGGGAGAAATGAGCAGTTCTTC.

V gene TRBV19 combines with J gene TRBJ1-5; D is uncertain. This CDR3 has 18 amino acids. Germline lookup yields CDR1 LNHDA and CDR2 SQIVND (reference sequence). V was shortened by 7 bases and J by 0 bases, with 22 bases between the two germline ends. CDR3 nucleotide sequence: TGTGCCAGTAAGGCGGGCAGTGGGTATTGGGATAGCAATCAGCCCCAGCATTTT. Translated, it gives CASKAGSGYWDSNQPQHF.

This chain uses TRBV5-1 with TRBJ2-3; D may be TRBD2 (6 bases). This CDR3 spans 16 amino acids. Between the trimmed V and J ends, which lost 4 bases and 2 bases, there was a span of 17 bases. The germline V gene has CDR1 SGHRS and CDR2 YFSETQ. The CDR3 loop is CASSMASVALTDTQYF. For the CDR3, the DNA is TGCGCCAGCAGCATGGCTAGCGTTGCACTCACAGATACGCAGTATTTT.

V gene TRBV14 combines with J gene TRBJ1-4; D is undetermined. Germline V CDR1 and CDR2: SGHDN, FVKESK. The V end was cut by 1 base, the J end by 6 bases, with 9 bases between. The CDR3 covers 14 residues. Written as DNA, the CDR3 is TGTGCCAGCAGCCAAGGAGTATTAGATGAAAAACTGTTTTTT. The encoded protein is CASSQGVLDEKLFF.